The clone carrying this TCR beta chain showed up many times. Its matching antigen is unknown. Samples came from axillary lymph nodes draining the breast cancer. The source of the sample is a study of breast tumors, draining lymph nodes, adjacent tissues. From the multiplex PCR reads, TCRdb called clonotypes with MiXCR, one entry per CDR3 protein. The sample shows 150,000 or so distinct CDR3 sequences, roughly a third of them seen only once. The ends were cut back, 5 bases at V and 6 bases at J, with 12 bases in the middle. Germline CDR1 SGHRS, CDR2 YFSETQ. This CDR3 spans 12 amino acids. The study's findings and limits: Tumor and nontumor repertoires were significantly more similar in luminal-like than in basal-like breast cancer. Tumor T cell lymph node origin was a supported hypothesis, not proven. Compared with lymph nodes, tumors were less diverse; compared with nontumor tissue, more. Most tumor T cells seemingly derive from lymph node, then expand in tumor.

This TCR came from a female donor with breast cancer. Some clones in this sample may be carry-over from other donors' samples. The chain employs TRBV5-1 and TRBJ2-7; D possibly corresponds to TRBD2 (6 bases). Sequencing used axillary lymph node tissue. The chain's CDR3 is CASRGGRGEQYF. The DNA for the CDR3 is TGCGCCAGCAGGGGGGGTCGTGGCGAGCAGTACTTC.